The sample holds one count of the clone carrying this T cell receptor (beta chain). The antigen is unknown. This entry comes from a study of blood T cells in healthy people across ages. Study findings and constraints: Fewer expanded clones and more diversity marked long-lived versus aged donors. There was no known CMV status for donors, so expanded clonotype changes were possibly confounded.

Germline V CDR1 and CDR2: SGHTA, FQGNSA. V lost 1 base and J lost 11, with 17 bases in between. This CDR3 has 14 amino acids. Next came a second PCR, run for about 7 to 12 cycles, which used a sample-barcoded 5' primer along with a J-beta primer mix. Using its own MiXCR run on the 5' RACE reads, TCRdb lists one record per CDR3 protein. The data show roughly 800,000 distinct CDR3 sequences, with around half seen just once and roughly 40% held by the top ten. Caucasian, healthy and from Russia, the donors were aged between about 6 and 90. The V gene is TRBV7-2, the J gene TRBJ2-5, with D possibly being TRBD1 (6 bases). Source material: blood. This TCR came from a man aged 80 or over in good health. CDR3 coding DNA: TGTGCCAGCAGCTTAGGTCCAGGGGCGAATGAGCAGTACTTC. This codes for CASSLGPGANEQYF.